Listed here is a single TCR beta chain. Antigen unknown. Unmatched junction bases numbered 9, after V lost 5 bases and J lost 14 bases. Per the germline V gene, CDR1 is PRHDT and CDR2 is FYEKMQ (reference sequence). The CDR3 is made up of 12 amino acids. This sample was included in a study of cytomegalovirus exposure and HLA in healthy donors. Study background: Sequencing of 180 million or so T cells in an earlier analysis found 100 million or so unique TCR beta sequences. Overall study findings and caveats: Earlier analysis found most TCR beta V segments productive about 90% or about 30% of the time.

The PCR had 60 Vbeta and 13 Jbeta primers. Assay: immunoSEQ multiplex PCR; the TCRdb copy retains only in-frame clones and omits some. The sample comprises fewer than 200,000 clones, 60% to 85% of which are singletons, and about 3.8% rests with the top ten. Sample: PBMCs. This chain joins TRBV13 and TRBJ2-1; 7 bases align to TRBD1. This TCR was recovered from a man aged 25-40 years in good health and CMV-seropositive. This chain's CDR3 is CASSRQGSREFF. The CDR3 nucleotides are TGTGCCAGCAGCCGACAGGGTTCCCGGGAGTTCTTC.